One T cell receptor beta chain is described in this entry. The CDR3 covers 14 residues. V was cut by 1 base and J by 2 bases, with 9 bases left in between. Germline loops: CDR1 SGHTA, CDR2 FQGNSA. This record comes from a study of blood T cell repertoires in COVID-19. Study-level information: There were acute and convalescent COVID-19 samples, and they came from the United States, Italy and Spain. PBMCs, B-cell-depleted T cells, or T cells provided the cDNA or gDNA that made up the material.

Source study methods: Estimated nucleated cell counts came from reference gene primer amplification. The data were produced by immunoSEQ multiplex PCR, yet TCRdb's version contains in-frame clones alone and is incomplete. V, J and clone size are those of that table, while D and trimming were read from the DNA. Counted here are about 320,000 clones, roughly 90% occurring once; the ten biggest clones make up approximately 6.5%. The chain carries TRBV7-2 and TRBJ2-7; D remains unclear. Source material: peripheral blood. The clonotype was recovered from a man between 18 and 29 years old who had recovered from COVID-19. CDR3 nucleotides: TGTGCCAGCAGCTTAGATAGGCTAGCCTACGAGCAGTACTTC. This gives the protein CASSLDRLAYEQYF.